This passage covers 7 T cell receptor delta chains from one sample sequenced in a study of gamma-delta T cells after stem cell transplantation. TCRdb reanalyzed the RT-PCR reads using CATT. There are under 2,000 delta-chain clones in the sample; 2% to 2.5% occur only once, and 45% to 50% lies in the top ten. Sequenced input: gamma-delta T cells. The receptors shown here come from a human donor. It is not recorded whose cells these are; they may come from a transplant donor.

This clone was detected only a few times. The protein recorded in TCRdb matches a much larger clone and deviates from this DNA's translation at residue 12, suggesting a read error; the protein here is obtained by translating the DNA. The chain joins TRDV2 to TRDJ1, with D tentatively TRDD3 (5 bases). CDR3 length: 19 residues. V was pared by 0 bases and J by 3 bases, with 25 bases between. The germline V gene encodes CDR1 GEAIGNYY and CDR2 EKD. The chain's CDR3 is CACDTLTMREGATSDKLIF. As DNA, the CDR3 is TGTGCCTGTGACACCCTTACTATGCGTGAGGGGGCTACTTCCGATAAACTCATCTTT.

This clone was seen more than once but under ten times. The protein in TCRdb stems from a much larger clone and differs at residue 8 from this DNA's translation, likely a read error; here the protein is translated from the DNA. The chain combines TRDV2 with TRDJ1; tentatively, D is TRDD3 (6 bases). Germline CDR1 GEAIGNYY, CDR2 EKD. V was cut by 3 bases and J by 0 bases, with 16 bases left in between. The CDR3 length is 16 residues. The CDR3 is CACDLLGASYTDKLIF. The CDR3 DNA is TGTGCCTGTGACCTACTGGGTGCAAGTTACACCGATAAACTCATCTTT.

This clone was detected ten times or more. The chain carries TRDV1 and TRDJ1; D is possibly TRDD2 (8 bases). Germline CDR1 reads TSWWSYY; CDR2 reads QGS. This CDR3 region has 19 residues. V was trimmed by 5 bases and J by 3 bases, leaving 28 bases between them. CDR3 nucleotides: TGTGCTCTTGGGACCCCCTTCCTAATACTGGGGAACGGGGCCGATAAACTCATCTTT. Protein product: CALGTPFLILGNGADKLIF.

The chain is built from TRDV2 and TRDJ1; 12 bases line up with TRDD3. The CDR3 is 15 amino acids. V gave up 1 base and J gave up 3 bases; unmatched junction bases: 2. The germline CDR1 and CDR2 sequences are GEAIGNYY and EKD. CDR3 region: CACDTLGDTPDKLIF. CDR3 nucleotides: TGTGCCTGTGACACTCTGGGGGATACGCCCGATAAACTCATCTTT.

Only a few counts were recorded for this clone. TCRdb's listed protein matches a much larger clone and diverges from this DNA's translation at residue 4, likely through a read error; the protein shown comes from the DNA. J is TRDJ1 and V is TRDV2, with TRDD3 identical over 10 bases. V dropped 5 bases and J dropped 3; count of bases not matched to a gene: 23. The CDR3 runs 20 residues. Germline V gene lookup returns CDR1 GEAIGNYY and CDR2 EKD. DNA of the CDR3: TGTGCCTGTGCCTCGATGCTTACTGGGGGATCACCCCAGGAGGCCGATAAACTCATCTTT. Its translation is CACASMLTGGSPQEADKLIF.

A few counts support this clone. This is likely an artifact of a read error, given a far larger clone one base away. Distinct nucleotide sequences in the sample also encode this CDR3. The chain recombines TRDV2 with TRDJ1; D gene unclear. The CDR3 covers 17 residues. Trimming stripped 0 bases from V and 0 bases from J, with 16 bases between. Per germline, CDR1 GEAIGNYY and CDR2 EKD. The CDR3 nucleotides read TGTGCCTGTGACACCGTAGGTGGAGGTCCCTACACCGATAAACTCATCTTT. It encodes CACDTVGGGPYTDKLIF.

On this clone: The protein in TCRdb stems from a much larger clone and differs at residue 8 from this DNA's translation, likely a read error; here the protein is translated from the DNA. As DNA, the CDR3 is TGTGCCTGTGACAGTCTGTCGCACACCGATAAACTCATCTTT. This codes for CACDSLSHTDKLIF. The chain is built from TRDV2 and TRDJ1; D unclear. This CDR3 spans 14 amino acids. Trimming removed 2 bases from V and 0 bases from J, with 9 bases in between. The V gene's germline CDR1 is GEAIGNYY and CDR2 EKD.